These 32 T cell receptor beta chains came from one sample sequenced in a study of T cells in women clearing cervical HPV infection. Sequencing used immunoSEQ multiplex PCR; TCRdb keeps in-frame clones, though not all of them. The sample yields roughly 40,000 clones, of which the top ten take up 4.5% to 5.5%. The sample consisted of blood buffy coat. These receptor sequences come from a woman aged 18-70 years with a cervical HPV16 infection that either progressed to CIN3+ or cleared (not recorded which).

Note on this clone: The CDR3 end lies 3 residues beyond the end of the read and is filled in from the germline J gene. The chain has TRBV7-2 and TRBJ2-7; unclear D gene. The CDR3 totals 15 residues. Germline loops: CDR1 SGHTA, CDR2 FQGNSA. The germline V and J ends were trimmed by 3 bases and 0 bases, with 12 bases remaining between them. The part of the CDR3 DNA that was read is TGTGCCAGCAGCTTTGCGCCGGGTGACTCCTACGAG. Protein product: CASSFAPGDSYE. The full CDR3 reads CASSFAPGDSYEQYF.

Turning to this clone: The read ends 3 residues early relative to the CDR3; the germline J gene fills the gap. V gene TRBV20-1 combines with J gene TRBJ1-1; maybe TRBD1 (5 bases). V shed 3 bases and J shed 2 bases, with 16 bases lying between them. Per germline, CDR1 DFQATT and CDR2 SNEGSKA (reference sequence). The CDR3 contains 15 residues. CDR3 loop: CSASSGSGHNTEAFF. The covered CDR3 bases are TGCAGTGCTAGTTCAGGGTCAGGACACAACACTGAA.

Comment on this clone: The sequenced fragment ends 3 residues before the CDR3 boundary, so the rest is inferred from the germline J gene. The chain carries TRBV11-3 and TRBJ1-1, with 9 bases identical to TRBD1. The J segment lost 5 bases and the V segment lost 5 bases, leaving 6 bases of the junction unmatched. This CDR3 contains 14 residues. Germline V lookup: CDR1 SGHNT, CDR2 YENEEA. The sequenced part of the CDR3 DNA is TGTGCCAGCAGCCATGGGACAGGGAGTACTGAA. Its protein is CASSHGTGSTE. The CDR3, in full, reads CASSHGTGSTEAFF.

Notes on this clone: The read falls 3 residues short of the CDR3 end, and the missing part is taken from the germline J gene. The chain has TRBV20-1 and TRBJ2-5; D unclear. The CDR3 consists of 11 residues. Germline V lookup: CDR1 DFQATT, CDR2 SNEGSKA (reference sequence). Trimming took 3 bases from V and 5 from J, leaving 7 bases between them. The CDR3 loop reads CSARTSETQYF. The covered CDR3 bases are TGCAGTGCTAGGACATCTGAGACC.

Incomplete CDR3 DNA: TGTGCCAGCAGCTTAGGAGGGACGGGACAGCCTTATGGC. Its protein is CASSLGGTGQPYG. The full CDR3 sequence reads CASSLGGTGQPYGYTF. This rearrangement joins TRBV7-3 to TRBJ1-2, with 7 bases that match TRBD1. The read terminates 3 residues ahead of where the CDR3 ends, so the germline J gene completes it. V dropped 2 bases and J dropped 5; count of bases not matched to a gene: 11. Germline V gene data show CDR1 as SGHTA and CDR2 as FQGTGA. This CDR3 region has 16 residues.

On this clone itself: The CDR3 end lies 3 residues beyond the end of the read and is filled in from the germline J gene. This sequence joins TRBV7-6 and TRBJ2-1, with a weak D call TRBD2 (6 bases). The V end was cut by 1 base, the J end by 0 bases, with 13 bases between. This CDR3 region has 17 residues. Germline CDR1 and CDR2: SGHVS and FNYEAQ. Incomplete CDR3 DNA: TGTGCCAGCAGCTTAGACGTCGGGGGTAGCTCCTACAATGAG. This translates into CASSLDVGGSSYNE. The entire CDR3 is CASSLDVGGSSYNEQFF.

With respect to this clone: The observed sequence ends 3 residues before the CDR3 terminus, with the missing tail filled in from the germline J gene. The chain has TRBV6-1 and TRBJ1-2, with 9 bases lining up with TRBD1. This CDR3 region has 16 residues. The germline V gene encodes CDR1 MNHNS and CDR2 SASEGT. Unmatched junction bases numbered 7, after V lost 1 base and J lost 4 bases. The CDR3 bases that were read are TGTGCCAGCAGTGAAGATGTGGACAGGGGTACCTATGGC. Protein product: CASSEDVDRGTYG. The CDR3 in its entirety is CASSEDVDRGTYGYTF.

In regard to this clone: The read comes to an end 3 residues before the CDR3 does, leaving the germline J gene to fill in the end. The chain recombines TRBV5-4 with TRBJ2-5; 7 bases fit TRBD1. The CDR3 length is 14 residues. The germline V gene has CDR1 SGHNT and CDR2 YYREEE (reference sequence). V gave up 4 bases and J gave up 3 bases; unmatched junction bases: 6. CDR3 DNA, as far as it was read: TGTGCCAGCAGCGAGTCCACAGGGGAAGAGACC. It is translated as CASSESTGEET. The whole CDR3 protein reads CASSESTGEETQYF.

The DNA read from the CDR3 is TGTGCCAGCAGAGGGGACAGGACAACTAATGAAAAA. Translated: CASRGDRTTNEK. The full CDR3 protein reads CASRGDRTTNEKLFF. This chain links TRBV2 with TRBJ1-4, with TRBD1 matching over 8 bases. The missing CDR3 end, 3 residues past where the read stops, is filled in from the germline J gene. The CDR3 is 15 amino acids. Germline CDR1 and CDR2: SNHLY and FYNNEI. V gave up 6 bases and J gave up 0 bases; unmatched junction bases: 3.

With respect to this clone: The read ends 3 residues early relative to the CDR3; the germline J gene fills the gap. The chain joins TRBV5-1 to TRBJ2-3, with 10 bases fitting TRBD2. CDR3 size: 16 residues. With V trimmed by 5 bases and J by 0 bases, 6 bases remained unmatched. Looked up from germline, CDR1 is SGHRS and CDR2 is YFSETQ. CDR3 bases read: TGCGCCAGCAGTCAGAGCGGGGGGGCAAGCACAGATACG. It encodes CASSQSGGASTDT. The CDR3 in its entirety is CASSQSGGASTDTQYF.

With regard to this clone: The read halts 3 residues ahead of the CDR3 end, with the missing end drawn from the germline J gene. The V gene is TRBV6-1, the J gene TRBJ2-2; 9 bases are a match to TRBD2. Trimming cost V 1 base and J 3 bases; bases outside gene matches: 12. Germline assignment: CDR1 MNHNS and CDR2 SASEGT. This CDR3 region has 19 residues. The CDR3 spells CASSEVGDLAGMDTGELFF. The CDR3 DNA, read in part, is TGTGCCAGCAGTGAAGTTGGGGACCTAGCGGGAATGGACACCGGGGAG.

As concerns this clone: With the read ending 3 residues before the CDR3 end, the germline J gene is used to fill in that end. The chain has TRBV5-1 and TRBJ2-1, with D possibly TRBD1 on 6 matching bases. Trimming left V 5 bases short and J 5 bases short, with 17 bases between. Per germline, CDR1 SGHRS and CDR2 YFSETQ. The length of the CDR3 is 15 residues. The CDR3 region is CASRPTATGHNEQFF. The part of the CDR3 DNA that was read is TGCGCCAGCAGACCGACCGCGACAGGACACAATGAG.

As for this clone: Read coverage stops 3 residues before the CDR3 terminus; the germline J gene supplies the remainder. The V call is TRBV11-3, the J call TRBJ2-4; D perhaps matches TRBD2 (6 bases). The ends were cut back, 4 bases at V and 9 bases at J, with 10 bases in the middle. The germline V gene encodes CDR1 SGHNT and CDR2 YENEEA. CDR3 length: 12 residues. The CDR3 sequence: CASSSRRGIQYF. The sequenced CDR3 bases are TGTGCCAGCAGCTCGCGGCGGGGCATT.

Details on this clone: The read stops 3 residues short of the end of the CDR3; the missing end is completed from the germline J gene. The V gene is TRBV19, the J gene TRBJ1-1; no firm D call. Trimming cost V 3 bases and J 3 bases, with 11 bases left between them. CDR3 length: 14 residues. The germline V gene encodes CDR1 LNHDA and CDR2 SQIVND (reference sequence). CDR3 region: CASSIGDRDTEAFF. Partial CDR3 DNA: TGTGCCAGTAGTATCGGGGATAGGGACACTGAA.

Turning to this clone: The CDR3 end lies 3 residues beyond the end of the read and is filled in from the germline J gene. The chain recombines TRBV18 with TRBJ1-5, with D possibly matching TRBD1 (6 bases). Germline V gene lookup returns CDR1 KGHSH and CDR2 LQKENI. V was shortened by 3 bases and J by 2 bases, with 8 bases between the two germline ends. The CDR3 loop spans 14 amino acids. The covered CDR3 bases are TGTGCCAGCTCACCCGAGGGGGGCAATCAGCCC. Residues: CASSPEGGNQP. The full CDR3 is CASSPEGGNQPQHF.

For this clone: The read terminates 3 residues ahead of where the CDR3 ends, so the germline J gene completes it. The chain carries TRBV2 and TRBJ1-6; TRBD1 agrees at 11 bases. This CDR3 contains 18 residues. The trim removed 5 bases at V and 8 bases at J, leaving 14 bases unmatched. CDR1 SNHLY and CDR2 FYNNEI come from the germline V gene. CDR3 bases read: TGTGCCAGCAGTCGCGGGACAGGGGGGTGGACCCGGTATTCACCC. Protein sequence: CASSRGTGGWTRYSP. The entire CDR3 is CASSRGTGGWTRYSPLHF.

A note on this clone: The read terminates 3 residues before the CDR3 end, so the remaining end is supplied by the germline J gene. The V call is TRBV11-2, the J call TRBJ2-6, with TRBD1 matching over 7 bases. V trimming: 2 bases; J trimming: 2 bases; junction bases outside the gene matches: 0. The CDR3 contains 15 residues. The V gene's germline CDR1 is SGHAT and CDR2 FQNNGV. The sequenced CDR3 bases are TGTGCCAGCAGCTTACAGGGGGCTGGGGCCAACGTC. As protein: CASSLQGAGANV. The full CDR3 reads CASSLQGAGANVLTF. Variable domain in full (rest from reference TRBV11-2 and TRBJ2-6): EAGVAQSPRYKIIEKRQSVAFWCNPISGHATLYWYQQILGQGPKLLIQFQNNGVVDDSQLPKDRFSAERLKGVDSTLKIQPAKLEDSAVYLCASSLQGAGANVLTFGAGSRLTVL.

Details on this clone: The DNA ends 3 residues before the CDR3 does, and the rest of the CDR3 is filled in from the germline J gene. The genes are TRBV5-1 and TRBJ1-3; D remains unclear. Germline CDR1 and CDR2: SGHRS and YFSETQ. This CDR3 comprises 13 residues. The V end was cut by 4 bases, the J end by 0 bases, with 5 bases between. The CDR3 sequence is CASSAGSGNTIYF. The CDR3 DNA, read in part, is TGCGCCAGCAGCGCCGGCTCTGGAAACACC.

As to this clone: The CDR3 end is not reached by the read, which stops 3 residues before it; the germline J gene fills it in. V gene TRBV10-2 combines with J gene TRBJ2-3; D is ambiguous. There are 14 residues in the CDR3. V dropped 3 bases and J dropped 6 bases, with 13 bases sitting between them. CDR1 and CDR2 from the germline V gene are WSHSY and SAAADI. Partial CDR3 DNA: TGCGCCAGCAGTGACAGTATCGTCTGGGATACG. This codes for CASSDSIVWDT. The whole CDR3 protein is CASSDSIVWDTQYF.

As for this clone: The read ends 3 residues before the CDR3 terminus; that terminus is restored from the germline J gene. The V call is TRBV7-2, the J call TRBJ2-2, with 7 bases fitting TRBD2. The CDR3 has 14 residues. Per the germline V gene, CDR1 is SGHTA and CDR2 is FQGNSA. The CDR3 loop is CASSPSGWKMALFF. CDR3 DNA, as far as it was read: TGTGCCAGCAGCCCTAGCGGATGGAAGATGGCG. Supplemented by reference TRBV7-2 and TRBJ2-2, the full variable domain reads GAGVSQSPSNKVTEKGKDVELRCDPISGHTALYWYRQSLGQGLEFLIYFQGNSAPDKSGLPSDRFSAERTGGSVSTLTIQRTQQEDSAVYLCASSPSGWKMALFFGEGSRLTVL.

Details on this clone: The read halts 3 residues ahead of the CDR3 end, with the missing end drawn from the germline J gene. The J gene is TRBJ2-1, the V gene TRBV7-7; possibly TRBD2 for D (6 bases). CDR3 length: 13 residues. From germline, CDR1 is SSHAT and CDR2 FNYEAQ (reference sequence). V lost 5 bases and J 6 bases, leaving 11 bases between the germline ends. The part of the CDR3 DNA that was read is TGTGCCAGCAGCAGGGGACTTACCAATGAG. Residues: CASSRGLTNE. The entire CDR3 sequence reads CASSRGLTNEQFF.

Comment on this clone: The CDR3 end is not reached by the read, which stops 3 residues before it; the germline J gene fills it in. The chain recombines TRBV2 with TRBJ2-5; possible D gene TRBD1, 5 bases. The CDR3 sequence is 15 residues long. With 3 bases removed from V and 2 bases from J, the gap between germline ends came to 13 bases. Germline values: CDR1 SNHLY, CDR2 FYNNEI. CDR3 protein: CASSDAGLGQETQYF. CDR3 DNA, as far as it was read: TGTGCCAGCAGTGACGCAGGGTTGGGGCAAGAGACC.

Concerning this clone itself: The CDR3 goes on 3 residues after the read ends, and that part is filled in from the germline J gene. The V gene is TRBV19, the J gene TRBJ2-5; D remains ambiguous. V shed 3 bases and J shed 4 bases, with 9 bases lying between them. Germline CDR1 reads LNHDA; CDR2 reads SQIVND (reference sequence). This CDR3 has 13 residues. CDR3 loop: CASSIQLRETQYF. The covered CDR3 bases are TGTGCCAGTAGTATCCAACTCCGAGAGACC.

Comment on this clone: The read falls 3 residues short of the CDR3 end, and the missing part is taken from the germline J gene. The chain employs TRBV4-1 and TRBJ2-2; D uncertain. The CDR3 extends over 16 amino acids. V gave up 0 bases and J gave up 2 bases, with 10 bases separating them. Germline loops: CDR1 MGHRA, CDR2 YSYEKL. The CDR3: CASSQEPRLNTGELFF. The CDR3 DNA, read in part, is TGCGCCAGCAGCCAAGAACCCAGGCTTAACACCGGGGAG.

CDR3 DNA, as far as it was read: TGTGCCAGCAGCCTACGTAGCGGAGGAAAAGAGACC. It encodes CASSLRSGGKET. The entire CDR3 protein reads CASSLRSGGKETQYF. The chain couples TRBV7-9 to TRBJ2-5, with TRBD2 as a possible D gene (6 bases). The CDR3 is cut off 3 residues early in the read; its end comes from the germline J gene. Deletions cut 5 bases from V and 3 bases from J, with 16 bases between. The CDR3 sequence is 15 residues long. Germline CDR1 SEHNR, CDR2 FQNEAQ (reference sequence).

About this clone itself: The missing CDR3 end, 3 residues past where the read stops, is filled in from the germline J gene. The chain uses TRBV28 and TRBJ2-3, with no clear D. Trimming pared 3 bases from V and 4 bases from J, leaving 5 bases between. The CDR3 totals 12 residues. Germline CDR1 and CDR2: MDHEN and SYDVKM. The CDR3 DNA, read in part, is TGTGCCAGCAGTTTGAGCGCAGATACG. It yields the protein CASSLSADT. The full-length CDR3 reads as CASSLSADTQYF. The variable domain in full, with the rest retrieved from reference TRBV28 and TRBJ2-3, is DVKVTQSSRYLVKRTGEKVFLECVQDMDHENMFWYRQDPGLGLRLIYFSYDVKMKEKGDIPEGYSVSREKKERFSLILESASTNQTSMYLCASSLSADTQYFGPGTRLTVL.

Notes on this clone: The read ends 3 residues before the CDR3 terminus; that terminus is restored from the germline J gene. This rearrangement joins TRBV20-1 to TRBJ2-7, with a tentative D call TRBD1 (5 bases). V was trimmed by 3 bases and J by 6 bases, leaving 12 bases between them. Germline CDR1 DFQATT, CDR2 SNEGSKA (reference sequence). The CDR3 runs 12 residues. The CDR3 is CSASGASSEQYF. The part of the CDR3 DNA that was read is TGCAGTGCTAGTGGGGCATCGAGCGAG.

With regard to this clone: The read ends 3 residues early relative to the CDR3; the germline J gene fills the gap. This chain joins TRBV6-1 and TRBJ1-3, with D unclear. Germline V CDR1 and CDR2: MNHNS, SASEGT. This CDR3 is 14 amino acids long. The V and J ends lost 3 bases and 7 bases respectively, with 13 bases between them. CDR3 DNA, as far as it was read: TGTGCCAGCAGTGAGCGGGAAAGCGGGAACACC. Translating gives CASSERESGNT. The CDR3 in its entirety is CASSERESGNTIYF.

Worth noting for this clone: The read terminates 3 residues ahead of where the CDR3 ends, so the germline J gene completes it. The rearrangement uses TRBV19 and TRBJ2-1; no reliable D call. There are 16 residues in the CDR3. Looked up from germline, CDR1 is LNHDA and CDR2 is SQIVND (reference sequence). V lost 1 base, J lost 2 bases, and 12 bases lay in between. This chain's CDR3 is CASSIGRGGPYNEQFF. The part of the CDR3 DNA that was read is TGTGCCAGTAGTATAGGTCGTGGCGGTCCCTACAATGAG.

Points on this clone: The read ends 3 residues before the CDR3 terminus; that terminus is restored from the germline J gene. The chain recombines TRBV6-4 with TRBJ1-1; 7 positions agree with TRBD1. Unmatched junction bases numbered 10, after V lost 4 bases and J lost 5 bases. CDR3 length equals 15 residues. Germline-derived CDR1 and CDR2 are MRHNA and SNTAGT. The CDR3 spells CASSAEGAAGTEAFF. CDR3 bases read: TGTGCCAGCAGTGCCGAGGGGGCCGCGGGGACTGAA.

Notes on this clone: The sequence runs out 3 residues before the end of the CDR3; the remainder is reconstructed from the germline J gene. The V and J genes are TRBV7-6 and TRBJ2-3; 13 positions agree with TRBD2. Per the germline V gene, CDR1 is SGHVS and CDR2 is FNYEAQ. The CDR3 totals 18 residues. The V segment lost 5 bases and the J segment 2 bases; nucleotides outside the gene matches: 10. The CDR3 here is CASSLTWTSGGLTDTQYF. The CDR3 bases that were read are TGTGCCAGCAGCCTAACCTGGACTAGCGGGGGACTCACAGATACG.

Incomplete CDR3 DNA: TGTGCCAGCAGCTTCGGGACTAGCGGGGCCAATGAG. Translating gives CASSFGTSGANE. The entire CDR3 sequence reads CASSFGTSGANEQFF. This rearrangement joins TRBV7-2 to TRBJ2-1; 13 nucleotides agree with TRBD2. Read data end 3 residues before the CDR3 end; the end is taken from the germline J gene. V shed 3 bases, J shed 6 bases, and the junction held 2 bases outside the gene matches. Germline values: CDR1 SGHTA, CDR2 FQGNSA. This CDR3 comprises 15 residues. Drawing the rest from reference TRBV7-2 and TRBJ2-1, the complete variable domain is GAGVSQSPSNKVTEKGKDVELRCDPISGHTALYWYRQSLGQGLEFLIYFQGNSAPDKSGLPSDRFSAERTGGSVSTLTIQRTQQEDSAVYLCASSFGTSGANEQFFGPGTRLTVL.